This TCR beta chain appears in the sequencing data of a study of radiotherapy plus CTLA-4 blockade in lung cancer (dated by TCRdb to 2016 to 2019). About the investigation overall: Objective responses were observed in 18% of enrolled patients, and disease control was achieved in 31%. Overall study outcomes, separate from this receptor: Increased serum interferon-beta after radiation, together with early dynamic changes in blood T cell clones, were reported to be the strongest predictors of response. After treatment with radiotherapy and ipilimumab, TCR clones that originated in tumors expanded in peripheral blood.

Libraries were built with the immunoSEQ multiplex PCR assay. TCRdb took over this immuneACCESS table, retaining in-frame rearrangements with V and J assigned. Such tables are incomplete; in checked studies, under half of the missing clones stem from an unresolved V gene, and the remainder is unexplained. This sample has 84,000 or so clones in its table, and roughly four fifths of those were observed once. The ten largest account for about 14% of the sample. Comments on this clone: Its antigen is not yet known. No qualities accompany the bases; no much larger clone lies one base away.

V loses 0 bases of germline sequence and J loses 5 bases, and the interval between the two ends is 16 bases. The CDR3 holds 16 amino acids from the cysteine to the phenylalanine. CDR3 DNA is the only sequence kept; it has 48 bases, read in frame from the first base. From the germline V gene, CDR1 is LGHNA and CDR2 is YSLEER. Focal radiation therapy combined with CTLA-4 blockade (ipilimumab) was tested in patients with chemo-refractory metastatic non-small-cell lung cancer. The sample consisted of peripheral blood, taken from a patient treated with radiotherapy plus ipilimumab. The chain couples TRBV4-3 to TRBJ2-5, and TRBD1 may be the D gene, going by 5 matching bases. This clonotype was obtained from a human donor with non-small cell lung cancer that progressed on radiotherapy plus ipilimumab. The encoded CDR3 is CASSQEAGFWMETQYF. The nucleotide sequence is given as TGCGCCAGCAGCCAAGAAGCAGGGTTTTGGATGGAGACCCAGTACTTC.